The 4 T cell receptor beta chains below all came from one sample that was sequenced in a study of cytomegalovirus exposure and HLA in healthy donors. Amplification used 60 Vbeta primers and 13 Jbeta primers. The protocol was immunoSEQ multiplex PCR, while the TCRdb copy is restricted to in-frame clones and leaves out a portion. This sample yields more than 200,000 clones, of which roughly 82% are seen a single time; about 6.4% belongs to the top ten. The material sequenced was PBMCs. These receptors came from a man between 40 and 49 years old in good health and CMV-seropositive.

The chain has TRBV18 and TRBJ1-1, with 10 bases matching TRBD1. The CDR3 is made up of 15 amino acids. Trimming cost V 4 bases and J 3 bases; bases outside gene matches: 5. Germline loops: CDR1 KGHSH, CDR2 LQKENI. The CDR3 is CASSQLGTGDTEAFF. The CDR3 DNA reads TGTGCCAGCTCACAACTCGGGACAGGGGACACTGAAGCTTTCTTT.

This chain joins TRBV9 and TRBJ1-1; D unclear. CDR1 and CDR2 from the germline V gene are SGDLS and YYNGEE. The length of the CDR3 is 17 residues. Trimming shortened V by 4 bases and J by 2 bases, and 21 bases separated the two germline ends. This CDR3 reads CASSREIGQEGNTEAFF. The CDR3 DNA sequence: TGTGCCAGCAGCAGAGAGATCGGGCAGGAGGGAAACACTGAAGCTTTCTTT. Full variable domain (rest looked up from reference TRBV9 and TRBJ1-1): DSGVTQTPKHLITATGQRVTLRCSPRSGDLSVYWYQQSLDQGLQFLIQYYNGEERAKGNILERFSAQQFPDLHSELNLSSLELGDSALYFCASSREIGQEGNTEAFFGQGTRLTVV.

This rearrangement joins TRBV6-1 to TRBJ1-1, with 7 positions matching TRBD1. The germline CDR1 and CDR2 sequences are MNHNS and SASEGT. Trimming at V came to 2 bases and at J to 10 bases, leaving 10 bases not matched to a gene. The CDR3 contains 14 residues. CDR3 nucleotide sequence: TGTGCCAGCAGTGAAAGGGGGCGAGAACTAGGAGCTTTCTTT. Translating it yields CASSERGRELGAFF.

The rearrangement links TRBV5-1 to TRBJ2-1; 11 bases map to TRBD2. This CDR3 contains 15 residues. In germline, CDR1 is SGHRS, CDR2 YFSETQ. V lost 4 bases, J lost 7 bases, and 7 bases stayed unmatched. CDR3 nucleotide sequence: TGCGCCAGCAGCACCACTAGCGGGAGTAGGAATGAGCAGTTCTTC. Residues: CASSTTSGSRNEQFF.